This TCR beta chain derives from a study of shared clonotypes between healthy human individuals. The CDR3 totals 15 residues. The germline gives CDR1 KGHSH, CDR2 LQKENI. V was pared by 2 bases and J by 6 bases, with 6 bases of the junction left unmatched. Researchers partitioned CD4+ cells into CD45RA+ naive and CD45RA-negative memory subsets. How the authors handled the data: From ImmunoSEQ came sequences covering only the junction and carrying no quality scores, so filtering differed. Sequencing was performed with immunoSEQ multiplex PCR; in TCRdb, only in-frame clones are kept and a portion is missing. V and J calls and clone size come straight from that table; D and trimming were deduced from the DNA. This table holds fewer than 1.4 million clones, about 80% found once. General study findings and limits: The diversity represented, both genetic and in exposure history, was limited by few donors. Clonotype sharing among donors was thought likely to change with sequencing depth.

Worth noting for this clone: Its antigen is still unknown.

The specimen sequenced was memory CD4+ T cells from PBMCs. Noted subset: CD45RA-negative fraction. The receptor was isolated from a man aged 18 to 35 in good health. Some clones in this sample may be carry-over from other donors' samples. The chain recombines TRBV18 with TRBJ2-3; 9 bases match TRBD2. The CDR3 sequence: CASSPSAGGMDTQYF. The CDR3 coding sequence is TGTGCCAGCTCACCATCGGCGGGAGGGATGGATACGCAGTATTTT.